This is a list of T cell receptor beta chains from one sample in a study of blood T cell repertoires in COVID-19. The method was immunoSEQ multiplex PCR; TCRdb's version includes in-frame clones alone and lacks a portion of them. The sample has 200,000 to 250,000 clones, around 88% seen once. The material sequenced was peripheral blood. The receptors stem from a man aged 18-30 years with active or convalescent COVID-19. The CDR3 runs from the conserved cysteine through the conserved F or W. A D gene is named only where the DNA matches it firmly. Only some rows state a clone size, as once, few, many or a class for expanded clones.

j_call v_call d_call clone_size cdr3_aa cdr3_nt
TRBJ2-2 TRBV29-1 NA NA CSVQGAGELFF TGCAGCGTTCAGGGTGCCGGGGAGCTGTTTTTT
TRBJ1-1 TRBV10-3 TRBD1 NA CAISEGDSENTEAFF TGTGCCATCAGTGAGGGGGACAGCGAGAACACTGAAGCTTTCTTT
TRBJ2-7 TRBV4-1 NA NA CASSQRTGYEQYF TGCGCCAGCAGCCAAAGAACGGGCTACGAGCAGTACTTC
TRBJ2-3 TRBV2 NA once CASNTAQGPDTQYF TGTGCCAGCAATACCGCGCAGGGCCCGGATACGCAGTATTTT
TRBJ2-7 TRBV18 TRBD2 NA CASTGAGGSSYEQYF TGTGCCAGCACGGGAGCGGGAGGGTCTTCCTACGAGCAGTACTTC
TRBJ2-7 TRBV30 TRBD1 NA CAWGGGTGTYEQYF TGTGCCTGGGGGGGAGGGACAGGGACGTACGAGCAGTACTTC
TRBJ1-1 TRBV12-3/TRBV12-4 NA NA CASRLDRNTEAFF TGTGCCAGCAGACTGGACAGGAACACTGAAGCTTTCTTT
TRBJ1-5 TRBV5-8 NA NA CASSLTAGAIYSNQPQHF TGTGCCAGCAGCTTAACGGCAGGGGCTATTTATAGCAATCAGCCCCAGCATTTT
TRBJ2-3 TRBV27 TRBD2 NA CASSLSWASGGRDTQYF TGTGCCAGCAGTTTATCGTGGGCTAGCGGGGGTAGAGATACGCAGTATTTT
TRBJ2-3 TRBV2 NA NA CASSVTANPTDTQYF TGTGCCAGCAGTGTCACAGCAAATCCCACAGATACGCAGTATTTT
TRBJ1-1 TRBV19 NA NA CASSIGAMNTEAFF TGTGCCAGTAGTATCGGAGCCATGAACACTGAAGCTTTCTTT
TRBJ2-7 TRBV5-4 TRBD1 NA CASSLGQGVYEQYF TGTGCCAGCAGCTTAGGGCAGGGGGTATACGAGCAGTACTTC
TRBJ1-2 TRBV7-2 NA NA CASSLGPKRQAGGYTF TGTGCCAGCAGCTTAGGCCCAAAACGACAGGCCGGGGGCTACACCTTC
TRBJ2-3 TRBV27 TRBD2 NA CASSLEGSGATDTQYF TGTGCCAGCAGTTTAGAGGGTAGCGGGGCCACAGATACGCAGTATTTT
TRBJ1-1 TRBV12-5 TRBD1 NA CASGLGGTGNTEAFF TGTGCTAGTGGTTTGGGAGGGACAGGGAACACTGAAGCTTTCTTT
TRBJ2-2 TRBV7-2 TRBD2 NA CASSSRTSTAGELFF TGTGCCAGCAGCTCCCGGACTAGCACGGCGGGGGAGCTGTTTTTT
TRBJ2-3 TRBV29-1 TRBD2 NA CSVDSREGYTDTQYF TGCAGCGTTGATAGTCGGGAGGGCTACACAGATACGCAGTATTTT